Described below is a single T cell receptor (beta chain) sequence and its context. This sample stems from a study of T cell responses to AZD1222 COVID-19 vaccine. Germline CDR1 reads MNHEY; CDR2 reads SVGAGI. Trimming at V came to 9 bases and at J to 3 bases, leaving 1 base not matched to a gene. This CDR3 has 14 amino acids. Some clones are missing from TCRdb's copy, which holds only in-frame ones; the method was immunoSEQ multiplex PCR. The data show 150,000 to 200,000 clones, 90% to 95% seen once. The input for sequencing was peripheral blood, taken 28 days after the second AZD1222 dose. This clonotype originated in an adult who received the AZD1222 COVID-19 vaccine. V and J are TRBV6-5 and TRBJ2-1, with 14 bases fitting TRBD2. The CDR3 DNA is TGTGCCAGTGGGACTAGCGGGAGCTACAATGAGCAGTTCTTC. This translates into CASGTSGSYNEQFF.